This T cell receptor beta chain was observed in a study of human T cells and chemical hapten exposure. V was pared by 3 bases and J by 8 bases, with 13 bases between. CDR3 size: 13 residues. CDR1 is SGHTA and CDR2 is FQGNSA in the germline V gene. The library gave individual cDNA molecules unique molecular identifiers. TCRdb passed the RACE reads through MiXCR, listing each CDR3 protein once. This sample carries some 120,000 distinct CDR3 sequences, about 12% of them seen once, and the ten largest clones take 1.1% to 1.5%. Time point noted: patch test 1, 2 weeks after DPC sensitization. Treatment denoted: therapeutic diphenylcyclopropenone sensitization with weekly scalp DPC.

The input for sequencing was whole blood, taken in connection with sensitization to the hapten diphenylcyclopropenone (DPC). The receptor was derived from a woman in her fifties or sixties with alopecia areata. Some clones in this sample may be carry-over from other donors' samples. The genes are TRBV7-2 and TRBJ1-2, with D perhaps TRBD1 (6 bases). In nucleotides, the CDR3 is TGTACCAGCAGCTTCGGACAGTCAGGAGGCTACACCTTC. It codes for CTSSFGQSGGYTF.